This T cell receptor beta chain was retrieved from a study of molecular identifiers for immune sequencing clone quantification. Study context: The replicate experiment used RNA from roughly 20,000 or 100,000 naive CD8 cells. This RNA was split into five aliquots, and four of them were sequenced.

Each CDR3 protein gets one entry after TCRdb re-called the PCR reads with MiXCR. The sample holds under 800,000 distinct CDR3 sequences, around 25% seen once. Germline V gene lookup returns CDR1 SGHAT and CDR2 FQNNGV. The CDR3 has 16 amino acids. On this clonotype: At one end the junction does not follow the germline gene, possibly because of a read error.

The source of this sequence is a human donor in good health. Some libraries in this study had Jurkat cell RNA spiked in. The sequenced material came from naive CD8+ T cells from blood, with Jurkat cell RNA spiked in. Stated subset: FACS-sorted CD8+CD4-CCR7+CD45RA+ naive T cells. The gene calls are TRBV11-2 and TRBJ2-5; unclear D gene. CDR3 bases: TGTGCCCGCAGCTTATCTTGGGCCCCAATTCCAGCGCCCCAGTACTTC. Translation: CARSLSWAPIPAPQYF. Full variable domain (missing parts from reference TRBV11-2 and TRBJ2-5): EAGVAQSPRYKIIEKRQSVAFWCNPISGHATLYWYQQILGQGPKLLIQFQNNGVVDDSQLPKDRFSAERLKGVDSTLKIQPAKLEDSAVYLCARSLSWAPIPAPQYFGPGTRLLVL.